A selection of T cell receptor beta chains follows, all from one sample in a study of Ad26.COV2.S vaccination and SARS-CoV-2 variants. TCRdb's table, derived via immunoSEQ multiplex PCR, lists solely in-frame clones and lacks some. The sample gives about 400,000 clones, 83% of which show up once; approximately 7.8% is in the top ten. The sequencing here drew on peripheral blood, taken in a trial of Ad26.COV2.S vaccine versus placebo. The source is a person between 18 and 65 years old who received the Ad26.COV2.S COVID-19 vaccine or a placebo. The CDR3 runs from the conserved cysteine through the conserved F or W. D genes are given only for firm matches. Rows give clone size only sometimes, using once, few, many, or a class for an expanded clone.

D gene | J gene | clone size | V gene | CDR3 protein | CDR3 DNA
. | TRBJ2-7 | . | TRBV7-2 | CASSNRVQSYEQYF | TGTGCCAGCAGCAACAGGGTACAGTCCTACGAGCAGTACTTC
TRBD1 | TRBJ1-3 | . | TRBV9 | CASSPRTGHGNTIYF | TGTGCCAGCAGCCCCCGGACAGGGCACGGAAACACCATATATTTT
. | TRBJ1-2 | . | TRBV7-9 | CASRLRNGYTF | TGTGCCAGCAGGTTAAGAAATGGCTACACCTTC
. | TRBJ1-6 | . | TRBV27 | CATQQEYNSPLHF | TGTGCCACCCAACAGGAATATAATTCACCCCTCCACTTT
TRBD2 | TRBJ2-1 | once | TRBV6-5 | CASMGLVDEQFF | TGTGCCAGCATGGGACTAGTGGATGAGCAGTTCTTC
. | TRBJ2-1 | once | TRBV7-3 | CASSPPARNEQFF | TGTGCCAGCAGCCCCCCCGCCCGGAATGAGCAGTTCTTC
TRBD2 | TRBJ2-3 | . | TRBV5-1 | CASSLALAGVSGTDTQYF | TGCGCCAGCAGCTTGGCCCTAGCGGGAGTTTCTGGCACAGATACGCAGTATTTT
. | TRBJ1-5 | few | TRBV7-9 | CASSRTANQPQHF | TGTGCCAGCAGCAGGACGGCTAATCAGCCCCAGCATTTT
TRBD1 | TRBJ2-4 | . | TRBV5-1 | CASSSDRGGNIQYF | TGCGCCAGCAGCTCCGACAGGGGGGGAAACATTCAGTACTTC
. | TRBJ2-1 | once | TRBV5-6 | CASSAGAHNEQFF | TGTGCCAGCAGCGCGGGGGCCCACAATGAGCAGTTCTTC